These T cell receptor beta chains were read from a single sample in a study of cytomegalovirus exposure and HLA in healthy donors. Profiled with immunoSEQ multiplex PCR; TCRdb holds only in-frame clones, not every one. This table holds under 150,000 clones, approximately 82% found once. Sequenced material: PBMCs. Receptors were obtained from a man in his forties in good health and CMV-seronegative. Both conserved end residues are part of each CDR3. A D gene is named only where the DNA matches it firmly. Part of the rows lack a size; the others show once, few, many or a class for expanded clones.

d_gene: -
v_gene: TRBV7-2
j_gene: TRBJ2-3
abundance: once
CDR3nt: TGTGCCAGCAGCCCACTCCCGGGCACAGATACGCAGTATTTT
CDR3aa: CASSPLPGTDTQYF

d_gene: -
v_gene: TRBV5-1
j_gene: TRBJ2-1
abundance: -
CDR3nt: TGCGCCAGCAGCTTGGTACGGGGGGCCACCTACAATGAGCAGTTCTTC
CDR3aa: CASSLVRGATYNEQFF

d_gene: TRBD1
v_gene: TRBV6-4
j_gene: TRBJ1-5
abundance: -
CDR3nt: TGTGCCAGCAGTGTTTGCAGGGGGGAGGTATTTAGCAATCAGCCCCAGCATTTT
CDR3aa: CASSVCRGEVFSNQPQHF

d_gene: TRBD2
v_gene: TRBV13
j_gene: TRBJ2-7
abundance: -
CDR3nt: TGTGCCAGCAGCCAAACCCTCGGGGGGGGAAACTCCTACGAGCAGTACTTC
CDR3aa: CASSQTLGGGNSYEQYF

d_gene: -
v_gene: TRBV9
j_gene: TRBJ1-2
abundance: -
CDR3nt: TGTGCCAGCAGCGTAGGAGGGTTCGGCTATGGCTACACCTTC
CDR3aa: CASSVGGFGYGYTF

d_gene: -
v_gene: TRBV2
j_gene: TRBJ2-1
abundance: -
CDR3nt: TGTGCCAGCAACCCGAATTCGGACAGCTCCTACAATGAGCAGTTCTTC
CDR3aa: CASNPNSDSSYNEQFF

d_gene: TRBD2
v_gene: TRBV13
j_gene: TRBJ2-7
abundance: -
CDR3nt: TGTGCCAGCAGCTTCCCTTCGGAGCGGGGGGGCTACGAGCAGTACTTC
CDR3aa: CASSFPSERGGYEQYF

d_gene: -
v_gene: TRBV4-1
j_gene: TRBJ1-1
abundance: -
CDR3nt: TGCGCCAGCAGCCAAGTTACAGGGAACACTGAAGCTTTCTTT
CDR3aa: CASSQVTGNTEAFF

d_gene: -
v_gene: TRBV30
j_gene: TRBJ1-3
abundance: -
CDR3nt: TGTGCCTGGAGTGCAGGCCGCTCTGGAAACACCATATATTTT
CDR3aa: CAWSAGRSGNTIYF

d_gene: TRBD2
v_gene: TRBV5-1
j_gene: TRBJ2-1
abundance: -
CDR3nt: TGCGCCAGCAGCTTGGCCGCGACTAGCTTAAATGAGCAGTTCTTC
CDR3aa: CASSLAATSLNEQFF

d_gene: -
v_gene: TRBV7-9
j_gene: TRBJ2-7
abundance: -
CDR3nt: TGTTCCAGTGAGGGTGGCTCCTACGAGCAGTACTTC
CDR3aa: CSSEGGSYEQYF

d_gene: TRBD1
v_gene: TRBV7-9
j_gene: TRBJ2-3
abundance: -
CDR3nt: TGTGCCAGCAGCTTTAGAACAGGGGCTCCGGATACGCAGTATTTT
CDR3aa: CASSFRTGAPDTQYF

d_gene: TRBD1
v_gene: TRBV5-1
j_gene: TRBJ2-2
abundance: -
CDR3nt: TGCGCCAGCAGCTTCAGGGGGCGAGGCACCGGGGAGCTGTTTTTT
CDR3aa: CASSFRGRGTGELFF

d_gene: -
v_gene: TRBV6-5
j_gene: TRBJ2-3
abundance: -
CDR3nt: TGTGCCAGCAGTCCCCGGAGGGTGGATACGCAGTATTTT
CDR3aa: CASSPRRVDTQYF

d_gene: TRBD2
v_gene: TRBV30
j_gene: TRBJ2-2
abundance: once
CDR3nt: TGTGCCTGGAGGAGTCGGGAGGGCCGAGCCGGGGAGCTGTTTTTT
CDR3aa: CAWRSREGRAGELFF

d_gene: TRBD2
v_gene: TRBV7-9
j_gene: TRBJ2-1
abundance: -
CDR3nt: TGTGCCAGCAGCTCTTTAGCGGGGGGTGAGCAGTTCTTC
CDR3aa: CASSSLAGGEQFF

d_gene: TRBD1
v_gene: TRBV6-6
j_gene: TRBJ1-2
abundance: -
CDR3nt: TGTGCCAGCAGACTCACAGGGGGCCAACATGGCTACACCTTC
CDR3aa: CASRLTGGQHGYTF

d_gene: -
v_gene: TRBV7-2
j_gene: TRBJ2-5
abundance: few
CDR3nt: TGTGCCAGCAGCCCAGACCTAGGTTGGGAAGAGACCCAGTACTTC
CDR3aa: CASSPDLGWEETQYF

d_gene: TRBD1
v_gene: TRBV7-3
j_gene: TRBJ2-3
abundance: -
CDR3nt: TGTGCCAGCAGCTTTAAAGGACAGGGAAGCACAGATACGCAGTATTTT
CDR3aa: CASSFKGQGSTDTQYF

d_gene: TRBD1
v_gene: TRBV5-4
j_gene: TRBJ2-7
abundance: once
CDR3nt: TGTGCCAGCAGCTTGTCTGGGACAGGCGCCTACGAGCAGTACTTC
CDR3aa: CASSLSGTGAYEQYF

d_gene: -
v_gene: TRBV5-6
j_gene: TRBJ2-3
abundance: -
CDR3nt: TGTGCCAGCAGCTACTTGACAGGTTCGGGAGATACGCAGTATTTT
CDR3aa: CASSYLTGSGDTQYF

d_gene: TRBD2
v_gene: TRBV27
j_gene: TRBJ2-2
abundance: -
CDR3nt: TGTGCCAGCAGTCCCCGGGGACTAGCGCGCACCGGGGAGCTGTTTTTT
CDR3aa: CASSPRGLARTGELFF

d_gene: TRBD2
v_gene: TRBV7-9
j_gene: TRBJ2-1
abundance: -
CDR3nt: TGTGCCAGCAGCGCTAGCGGGGGTTACAATGAGCAGTTCTTC
CDR3aa: CASSASGGYNEQFF

d_gene: -
v_gene: TRBV6-1
j_gene: TRBJ1-6
abundance: -
CDR3nt: TGTGCCAGCAGTGAAAGGTTGTTACAGCCACCCCTCCACTTT
CDR3aa: CASSERLLQPPLHF

d_gene: -
v_gene: TRBV5-4
j_gene: TRBJ1-2
abundance: -
CDR3nt: TGTGCCAGCAGCTTGTCGACAGTCTATGGCTACACCTTC
CDR3aa: CASSLSTVYGYTF

d_gene: -
v_gene: TRBV30
j_gene: TRBJ1-1
abundance: -
CDR3nt: TGTGCCTGGAGTGTTGTTAGGAGGCGGGAAGCTTTCTTT
CDR3aa: CAWSVVRRREAFF

d_gene: TRBD1
v_gene: TRBV11-2
j_gene: TRBJ1-1
abundance: few
CDR3nt: TGTGCCACCCCCTCGACGGACAGGGTCACTGAAGCTTTCTTT
CDR3aa: CATPSTDRVTEAFF

d_gene: TRBD2
v_gene: TRBV19
j_gene: TRBJ2-1
abundance: -
CDR3nt: TGTGCCAGTAGTACGGGACTAGCGGGCTACAATGAGCAGTTCTTC
CDR3aa: CASSTGLAGYNEQFF

d_gene: TRBD2
v_gene: TRBV18
j_gene: TRBJ2-1
abundance: -
CDR3nt: TGTGCCAGCTCACTCACTAGCGGGGGGGGCTACAATGAGCAGTTCTTC
CDR3aa: CASSLTSGGGYNEQFF

d_gene: -
v_gene: TRBV11-2
j_gene: TRBJ2-3
abundance: -
CDR3nt: TGTGCCAGCAGCCCGTGGGGGCCTAGCACAGATACGCAGTATTTT
CDR3aa: CASSPWGPSTDTQYF

d_gene: TRBD1
v_gene: TRBV6-1
j_gene: TRBJ2-3
abundance: -
CDR3nt: TGTGCCAGCAGCGACCGGGACAGGGGGCCAGATACGCAGTATTTT
CDR3aa: CASSDRDRGPDTQYF